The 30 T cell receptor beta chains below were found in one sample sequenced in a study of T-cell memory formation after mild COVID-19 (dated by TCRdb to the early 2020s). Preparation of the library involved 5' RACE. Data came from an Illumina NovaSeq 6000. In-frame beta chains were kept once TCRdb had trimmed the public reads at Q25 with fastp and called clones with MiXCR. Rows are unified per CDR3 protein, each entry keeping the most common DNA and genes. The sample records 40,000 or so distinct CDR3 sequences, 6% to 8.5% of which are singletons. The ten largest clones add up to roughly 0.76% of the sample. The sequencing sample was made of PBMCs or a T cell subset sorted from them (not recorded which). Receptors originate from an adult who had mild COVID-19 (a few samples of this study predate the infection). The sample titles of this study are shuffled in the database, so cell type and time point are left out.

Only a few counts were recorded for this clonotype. The CDR3 protein is CASSVKGKAGRGEQFF. CDR3 coding DNA: TGTGCCAGCAGCGTAAAAGGAAAGGCAGGGAGAGGGGAGCAGTTCTTC. The genes are TRBV9 and TRBJ2-1; either TRBD1 or TRBD2 may supply D (5 bases each). The germline V and J ends were trimmed by 1 base and 10 bases, with 21 bases remaining between them. Germline assignment: CDR1 SGDLS and CDR2 YYNGEE. CDR3 length: 16 amino acids.

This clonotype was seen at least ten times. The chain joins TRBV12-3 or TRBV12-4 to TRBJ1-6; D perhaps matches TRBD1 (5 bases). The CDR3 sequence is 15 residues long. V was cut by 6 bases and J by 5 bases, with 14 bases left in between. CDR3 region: CASSLGAVNNSPLHF. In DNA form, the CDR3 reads TGTGCCAGCAGCCTCGGGGCGGTTAATAATTCACCCCTCCACTTT.

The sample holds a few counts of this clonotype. CDR3 protein: CASSPPSGRETQYF. The CDR3 nucleotides are TGTGCCAGCTCACCACCTAGCGGGCGGGAGACCCAGTACTTC. The J gene is TRBJ2-5, the V gene TRBV18, with 7 bases fitting TRBD2. The CDR3 extends over 14 amino acids. Germline assignment: CDR1 KGHSH and CDR2 LQKENI. V lost 0 bases and J lost 5; bases outside the gene matches: 3.

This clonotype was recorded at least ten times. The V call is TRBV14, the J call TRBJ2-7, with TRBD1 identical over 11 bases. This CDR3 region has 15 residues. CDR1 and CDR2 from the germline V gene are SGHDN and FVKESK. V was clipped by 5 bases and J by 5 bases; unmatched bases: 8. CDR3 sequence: CASSFSGTGGHEQYF. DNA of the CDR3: TGTGCCAGCAGCTTTTCCGGGACAGGGGGACACGAGCAGTACTTC. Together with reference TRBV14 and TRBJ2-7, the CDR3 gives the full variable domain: EAGVTQFPSHSVIEKGQTVTLRCDPISGHDNLYWYRRVMGKEIKFLLHFVKESKQDESGMPNNRFLAERTGGTYSTLKVQPAELEDSGVYFCASSFSGTGGHEQYFGPGTRLTVT.

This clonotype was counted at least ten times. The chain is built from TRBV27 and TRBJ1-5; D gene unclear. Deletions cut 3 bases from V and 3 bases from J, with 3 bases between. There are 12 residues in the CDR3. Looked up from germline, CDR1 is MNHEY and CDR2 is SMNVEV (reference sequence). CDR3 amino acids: CASSFNNQPQHF. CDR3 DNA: TGTGCCAGCAGTTTCAACAATCAGCCCCAGCATTTT.

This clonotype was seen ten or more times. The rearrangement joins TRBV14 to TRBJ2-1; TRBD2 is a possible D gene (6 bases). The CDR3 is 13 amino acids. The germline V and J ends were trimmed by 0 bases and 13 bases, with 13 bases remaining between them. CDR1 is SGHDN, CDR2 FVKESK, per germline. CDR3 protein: CASSQDLRGQQFF. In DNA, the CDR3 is TGTGCCAGCAGCCAAGACTTGCGGGGCCAACAGTTCTTC.

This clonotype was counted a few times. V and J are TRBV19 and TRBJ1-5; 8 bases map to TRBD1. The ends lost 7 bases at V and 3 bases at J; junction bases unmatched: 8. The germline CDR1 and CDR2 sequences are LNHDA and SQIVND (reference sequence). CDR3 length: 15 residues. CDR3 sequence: CASTLGQGINQPQHF. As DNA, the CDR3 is TGTGCCAGTACTCTAGGACAGGGAATCAATCAGCCCCAGCATTTT. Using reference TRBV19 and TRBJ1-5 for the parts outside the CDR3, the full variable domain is DGGITQSPKYLFRKEGQNVTLSCEQNLNHDAMYWYRQDPGQGLRLIYYSQIVNDFQKGDIAEGYSVSREKKESFPLTVTSAQKNPTAFYLCASTLGQGINQPQHFGDGTRLSIL.

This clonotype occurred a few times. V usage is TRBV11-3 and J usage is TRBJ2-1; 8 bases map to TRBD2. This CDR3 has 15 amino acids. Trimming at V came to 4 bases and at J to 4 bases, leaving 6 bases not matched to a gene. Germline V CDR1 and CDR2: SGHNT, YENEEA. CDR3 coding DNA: TGTGCCAGCAGCTATAGCGGGGACCTATACAATGAGCAGTTCTTC. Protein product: CASSYSGDLYNEQFF.

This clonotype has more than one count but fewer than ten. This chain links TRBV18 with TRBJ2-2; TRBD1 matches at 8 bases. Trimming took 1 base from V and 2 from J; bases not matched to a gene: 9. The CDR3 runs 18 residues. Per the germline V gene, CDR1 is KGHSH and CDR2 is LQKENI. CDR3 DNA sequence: TGTGCCAGCTCACCACTAATGGCGACAGGGGCTAACACCGGGGAGCTGTTTTTT. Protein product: CASSPLMATGANTGELFF.

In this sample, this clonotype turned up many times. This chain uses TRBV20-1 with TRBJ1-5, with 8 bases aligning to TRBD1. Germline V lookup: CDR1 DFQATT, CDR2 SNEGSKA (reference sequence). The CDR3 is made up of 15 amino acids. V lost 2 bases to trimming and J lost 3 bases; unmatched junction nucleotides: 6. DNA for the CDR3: TGCAGTGCTAGAATGGGGGACAGGAACAATCAGCCCCAGCATTTT. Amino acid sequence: CSARMGDRNNQPQHF.

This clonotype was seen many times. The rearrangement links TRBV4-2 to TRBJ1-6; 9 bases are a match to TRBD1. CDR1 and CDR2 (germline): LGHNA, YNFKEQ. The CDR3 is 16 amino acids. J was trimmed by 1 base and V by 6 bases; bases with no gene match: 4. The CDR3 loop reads CASRPQGASYNSPLHF. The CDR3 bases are TGTGCCAGCAGACCACAGGGGGCGTCCTATAATTCACCCCTCCACTTT.

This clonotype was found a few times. Written as DNA, the CDR3 is TGTGCCAGCACCGTATTTGGGGGTCAGCCCCAGCATTTT. Its protein product is CASTVFGGQPQHF. The chain combines TRBV12-3 or TRBV12-4 with TRBJ1-5; the D gene is possibly TRBD1 (5 bases). This CDR3 spans 13 amino acids. Trimming cost V 7 bases and J 6 bases, with 13 bases left between them.

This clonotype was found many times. CDR3 sequence (DNA): TGTGCCAGCAGTACGGAGTTGAACACTGAAGCTTTCTTT. Its protein is CASSTELNTEAFF. The chain employs TRBV6-5 and TRBJ1-1; D is uncertain. CDR1 is MNHEY, CDR2 SVGAGI, per germline. This CDR3 has 13 residues. The ends were cut back, 5 bases at V and 0 bases at J, with 7 bases in the middle.

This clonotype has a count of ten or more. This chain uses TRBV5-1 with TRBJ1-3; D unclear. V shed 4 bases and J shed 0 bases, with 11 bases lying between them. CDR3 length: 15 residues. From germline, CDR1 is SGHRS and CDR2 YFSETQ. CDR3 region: CASSMDGSSGNTIYF. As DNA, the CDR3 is TGCGCCAGCAGCATGGACGGGAGCTCTGGAAACACCATATATTTT. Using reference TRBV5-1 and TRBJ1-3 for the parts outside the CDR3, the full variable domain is KAGVTQTPRYLIKTRGQQVTLSCSPISGHRSVSWYQQTPGQGLQFLFEYFSETQRNKGNFPGRFSGRQFSNSRSEMNVSTLELGDSALYLCASSMDGSSGNTIYFGEGSWLTVV.

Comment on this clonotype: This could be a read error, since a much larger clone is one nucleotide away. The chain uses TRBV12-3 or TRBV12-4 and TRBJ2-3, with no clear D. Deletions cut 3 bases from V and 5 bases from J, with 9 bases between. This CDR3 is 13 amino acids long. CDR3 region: CASSLRPEDTQYF. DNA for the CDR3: TGTGCCAGCAGTTTGCGTCCTGAAGATACGCAGTATTTT.

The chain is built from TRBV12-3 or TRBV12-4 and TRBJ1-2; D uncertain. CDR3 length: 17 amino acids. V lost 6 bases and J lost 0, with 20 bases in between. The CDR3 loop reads CASRPHRPTLSNYGYTF. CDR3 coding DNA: TGTGCCAGCAGACCGCATCGACCGACCCTATCTAACTATGGCTACACCTTC.

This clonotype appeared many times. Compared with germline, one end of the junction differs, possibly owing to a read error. CDR3 protein: CASSLAGGGPYSGANVLTF. Written as DNA, the CDR3 is TGTGCCAGCAGTCTAGCGGGGGGGGGTCCCTACTCTGGGGCCAACGTCCTGACTTTC. J is TRBJ2-6 and V is TRBV12-3 or TRBV12-4; 12 bases agree with TRBD2. The CDR3 totals 19 residues.

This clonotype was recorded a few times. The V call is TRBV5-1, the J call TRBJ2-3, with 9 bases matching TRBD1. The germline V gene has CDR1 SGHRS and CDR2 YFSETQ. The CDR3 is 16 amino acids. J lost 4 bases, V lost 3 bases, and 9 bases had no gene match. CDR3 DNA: TGCGCCAGCAGCTCCAAACAGGGGGCGCGGGCAGATACGCAGTATTTT. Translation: CASSSKQGARADTQYF.

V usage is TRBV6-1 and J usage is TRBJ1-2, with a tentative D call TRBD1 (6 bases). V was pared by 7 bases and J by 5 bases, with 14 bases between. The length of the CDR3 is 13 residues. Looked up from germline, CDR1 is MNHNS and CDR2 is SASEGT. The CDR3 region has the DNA TGTGCCAGCACGCCGGGGACAAGTTATGGCTACACCTTC. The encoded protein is CASTPGTSYGYTF.

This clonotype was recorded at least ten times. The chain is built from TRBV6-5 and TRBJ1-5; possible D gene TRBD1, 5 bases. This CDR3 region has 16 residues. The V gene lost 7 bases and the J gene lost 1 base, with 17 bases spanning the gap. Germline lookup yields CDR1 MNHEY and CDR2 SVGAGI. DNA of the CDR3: TGTGCCAGCAAGAGGGCCTCGGGGGGGAGCAATCAGCCCCAGCATTTT. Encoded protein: CASKRASGGSNQPQHF.

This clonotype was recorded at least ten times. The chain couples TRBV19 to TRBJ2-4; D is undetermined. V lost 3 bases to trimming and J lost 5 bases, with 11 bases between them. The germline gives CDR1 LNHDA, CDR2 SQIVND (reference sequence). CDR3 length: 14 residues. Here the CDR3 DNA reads TGTGCCAGTAGTATTTCAGCGTCTGAAAACATTCAGTACTTC. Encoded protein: CASSISASENIQYF.

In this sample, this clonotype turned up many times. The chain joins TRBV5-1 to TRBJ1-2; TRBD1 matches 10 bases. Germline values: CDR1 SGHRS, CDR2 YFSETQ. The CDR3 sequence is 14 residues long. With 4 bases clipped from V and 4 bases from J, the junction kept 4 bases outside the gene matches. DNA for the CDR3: TGCGCCAGCAGCCCCTGGGACAGGGGCTATGGCTACACCTTC. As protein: CASSPWDRGYGYTF.

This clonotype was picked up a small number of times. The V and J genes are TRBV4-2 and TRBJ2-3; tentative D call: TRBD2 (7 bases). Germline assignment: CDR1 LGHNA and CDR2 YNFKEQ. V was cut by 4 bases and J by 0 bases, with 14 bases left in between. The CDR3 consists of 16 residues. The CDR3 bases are TGTGCCAGCAGCCCGAAGCGGGACACTAGCACAGATACGCAGTATTTT. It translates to CASSPKRDTSTDTQYF.

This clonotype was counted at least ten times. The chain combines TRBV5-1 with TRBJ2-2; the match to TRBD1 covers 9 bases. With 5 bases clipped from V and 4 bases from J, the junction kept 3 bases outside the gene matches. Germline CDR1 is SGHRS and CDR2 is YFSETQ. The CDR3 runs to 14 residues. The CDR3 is CASRQGASTGELFF. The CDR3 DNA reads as TGCGCCAGCAGACAGGGGGCGAGCACCGGGGAGCTGTTTTTT.

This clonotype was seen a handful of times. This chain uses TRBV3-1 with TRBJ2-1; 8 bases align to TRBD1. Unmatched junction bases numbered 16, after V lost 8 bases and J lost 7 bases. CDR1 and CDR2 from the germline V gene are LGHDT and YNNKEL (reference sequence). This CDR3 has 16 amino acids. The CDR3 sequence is CASAGDQGALLNEQFF. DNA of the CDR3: TGTGCCAGCGCGGGCGACCAGGGGGCTTTGTTGAATGAGCAGTTCTTC.

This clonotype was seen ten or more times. In DNA, the CDR3 is TGTGCCAGCAGCCAATGGACAGGGAGGGTTAGTCAGCCCCAGCATTTT. Its protein is CASSQWTGRVSQPQHF. The chain combines TRBV7-2 with TRBJ1-5; 8 bases are shared with TRBD1. Germline CDR1 is SGHTA and CDR2 is FQGNSA. CDR3 length: 16 amino acids. Trimming cost V 5 bases and J 6 bases; bases outside gene matches: 12.

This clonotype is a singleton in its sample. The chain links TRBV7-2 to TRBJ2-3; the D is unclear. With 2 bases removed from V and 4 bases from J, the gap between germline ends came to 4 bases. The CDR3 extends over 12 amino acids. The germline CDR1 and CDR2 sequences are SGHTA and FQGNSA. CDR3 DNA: TGTGCCAGCAGCTTATGGGCAGATACGCAGTATTTT. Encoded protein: CASSLWADTQYF.

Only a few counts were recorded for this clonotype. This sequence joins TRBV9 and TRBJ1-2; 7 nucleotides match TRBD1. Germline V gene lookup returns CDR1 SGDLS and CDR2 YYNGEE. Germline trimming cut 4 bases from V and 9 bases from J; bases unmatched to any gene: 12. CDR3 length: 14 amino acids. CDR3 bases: TGTGCCAGCAGCCCTTCGACAGGGACGGAAAGCTACACCTTC. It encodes CASSPSTGTESYTF. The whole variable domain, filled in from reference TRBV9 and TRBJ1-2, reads DSGVTQTPKHLITATGQRVTLRCSPRSGDLSVYWYQQSLDQGLQFLIQYYNGEERAKGNILERFSAQQFPDLHSELNLSSLELGDSALYFCASSPSTGTESYTFGSGTRLTVV.

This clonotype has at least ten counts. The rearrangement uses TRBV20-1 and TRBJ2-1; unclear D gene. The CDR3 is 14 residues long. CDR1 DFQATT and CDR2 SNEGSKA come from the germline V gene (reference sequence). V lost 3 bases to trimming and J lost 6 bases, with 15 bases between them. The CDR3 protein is CSASVATRANEQFF. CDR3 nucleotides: TGCAGTGCTAGCGTCGCGACACGTGCCAATGAGCAGTTCTTC.

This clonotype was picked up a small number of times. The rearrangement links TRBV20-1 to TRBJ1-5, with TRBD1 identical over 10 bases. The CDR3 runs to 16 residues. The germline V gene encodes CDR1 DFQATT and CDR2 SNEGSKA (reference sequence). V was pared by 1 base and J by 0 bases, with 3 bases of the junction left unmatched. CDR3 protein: CSARGGTGDSNQPQHF. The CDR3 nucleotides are TGCAGTGCTAGAGGCGGGACAGGGGATAGCAATCAGCCCCAGCATTTT.